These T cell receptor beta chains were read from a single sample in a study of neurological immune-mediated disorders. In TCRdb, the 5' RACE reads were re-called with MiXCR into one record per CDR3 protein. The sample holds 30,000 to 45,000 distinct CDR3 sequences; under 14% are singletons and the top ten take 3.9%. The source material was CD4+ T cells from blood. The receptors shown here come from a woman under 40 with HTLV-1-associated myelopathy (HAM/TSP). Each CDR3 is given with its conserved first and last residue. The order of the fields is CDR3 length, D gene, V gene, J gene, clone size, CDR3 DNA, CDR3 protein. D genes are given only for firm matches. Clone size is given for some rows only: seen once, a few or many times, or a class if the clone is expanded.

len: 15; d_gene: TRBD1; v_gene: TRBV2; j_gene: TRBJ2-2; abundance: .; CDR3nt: TGTGTCAGCAGAGCAGGACAGGTGAACACCGGGGAGCTGTTTTTT; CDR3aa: CVSRAGQVNTGELFF
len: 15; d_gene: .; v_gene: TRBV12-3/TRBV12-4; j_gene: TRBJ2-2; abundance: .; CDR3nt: TGTGCCAGCAGTCCCGGGACATTCAACACCGGGGAGCTGTTTTTT; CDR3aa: CASSPGTFNTGELFF
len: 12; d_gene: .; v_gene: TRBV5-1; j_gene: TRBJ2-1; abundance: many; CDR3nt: TGCGCCAGCAAGGTCACCTACAATGAGCAGTTCTTC; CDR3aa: CASKVTYNEQFF
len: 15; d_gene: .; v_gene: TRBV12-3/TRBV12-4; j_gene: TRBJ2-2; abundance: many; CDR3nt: TGTGCCAGCAGTTTAACCTGGGGGGACACCGGGGAGCTGTTTTTT; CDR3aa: CASSLTWGDTGELFF
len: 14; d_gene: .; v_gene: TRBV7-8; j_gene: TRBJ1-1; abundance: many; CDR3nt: TGTGCCAGCAGCTTAAGCTTCTCGAACACTGAAGCTTTCTTT; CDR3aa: CASSLSFSNTEAFF
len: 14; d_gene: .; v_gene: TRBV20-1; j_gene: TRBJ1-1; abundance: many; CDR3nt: TGCAGTGCTAGAGCGGGACGGAAGAACACTGAAGCTTTCTTT; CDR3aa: CSARAGRKNTEAFF
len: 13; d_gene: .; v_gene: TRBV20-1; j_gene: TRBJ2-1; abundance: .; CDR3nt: TGCAGTGCTAGGGGACGATCCTACAATGAGCAGTTCTTC; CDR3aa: CSARGRSYNEQFF
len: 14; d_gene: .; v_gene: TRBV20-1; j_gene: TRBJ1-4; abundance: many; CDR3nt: TGCAGTGCTAGAGACCCCAGGATTAATGAAAAACTGTTTTTT; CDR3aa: CSARDPRINEKLFF
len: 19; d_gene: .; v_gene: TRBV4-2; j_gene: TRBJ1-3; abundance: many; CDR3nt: TGTGCCAGCAGCCAATACAGGGCCTCGTCCCTTAGCTCTGGAAACACCATATATTTT; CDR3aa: CASSQYRASSLSSGNTIYF
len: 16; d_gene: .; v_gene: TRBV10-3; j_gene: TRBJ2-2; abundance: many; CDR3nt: TGTGCCATCAGTGAGTCTTTCACTTCGGGCACCGGGGAGCTGTTTTTT; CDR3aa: CAISESFTSGTGELFF
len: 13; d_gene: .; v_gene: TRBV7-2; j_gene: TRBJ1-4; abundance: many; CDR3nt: TGTGCCAGCAGCTTAACAACTAATGAAAAACTGTTTTTT; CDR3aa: CASSLTTNEKLFF
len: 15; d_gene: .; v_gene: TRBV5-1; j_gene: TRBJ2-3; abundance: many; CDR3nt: TGCGCCAGCAGCATCCAGACCACTAGCAAGGATACGCAGTATTTT; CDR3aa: CASSIQTTSKDTQYF
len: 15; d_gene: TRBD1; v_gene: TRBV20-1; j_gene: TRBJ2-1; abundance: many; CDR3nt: TGCAGTGGCAGCAAGATGGGACAGGGTCTCAATGAGCAGTTCTTC; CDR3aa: CSGSKMGQGLNEQFF
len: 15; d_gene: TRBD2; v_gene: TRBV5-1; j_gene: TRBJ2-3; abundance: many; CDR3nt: TGCGCCAGCAGCCGCGGGGGGGCTTGGTCCGATACGCAGTATTTT; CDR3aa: CASSRGGAWSDTQYF
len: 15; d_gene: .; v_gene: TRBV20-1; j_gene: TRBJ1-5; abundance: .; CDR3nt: TGCAGTGCTATGGAAGGGGCCAAGAGCAATCAGCCCCAGCATTTT; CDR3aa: CSAMEGAKSNQPQHF
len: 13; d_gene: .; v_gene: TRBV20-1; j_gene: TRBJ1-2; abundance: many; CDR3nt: TGCAGTGCTAGTCAAGACAGGAACTATGGCTACACCTTC; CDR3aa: CSASQDRNYGYTF
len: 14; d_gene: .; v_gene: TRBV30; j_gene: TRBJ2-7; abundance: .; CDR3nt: TGTGCCTGGAGTATCGCAGGGGGGACCTACGAGCAGTACTTC; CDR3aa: CAWSIAGGTYEQYF
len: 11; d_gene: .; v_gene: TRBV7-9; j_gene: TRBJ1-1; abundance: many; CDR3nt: TGTGCCAGCAGCTTAGGTGTTGGGGCTTTCTTT; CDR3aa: CASSLGVGAFF
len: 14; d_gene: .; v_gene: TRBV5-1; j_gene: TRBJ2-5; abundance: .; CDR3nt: TGCGCCAGCAGCTTGGGACGGGTCAGGGTGACCCAGTACTTC; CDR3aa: CASSLGRVRVTQYF
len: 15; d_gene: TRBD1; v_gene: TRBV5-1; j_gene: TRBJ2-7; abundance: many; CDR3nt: TGCGCCAGCAGCTTGTCCGGGACAGGGTCCTACGAGCAGTACTTC; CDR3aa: CASSLSGTGSYEQYF
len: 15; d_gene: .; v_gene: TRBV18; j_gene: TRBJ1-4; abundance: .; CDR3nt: TGTGCCAGCTCACCAGTATTGACAGTTTTTGAAAAACTGTTTTTT; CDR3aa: CASSPVLTVFEKLFF
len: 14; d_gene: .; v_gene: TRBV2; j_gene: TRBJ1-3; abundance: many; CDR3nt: TGTGCCAGCAGTTCCAGGGGTGCTGGAAACACCATATATTTT; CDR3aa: CASSSRGAGNTIYF
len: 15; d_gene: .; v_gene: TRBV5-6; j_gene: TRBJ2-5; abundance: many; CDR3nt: TGTGCCACCAGCTTCCGGGCGGGGGCCCAAGAGACCCAGTACTTC; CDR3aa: CATSFRAGAQETQYF
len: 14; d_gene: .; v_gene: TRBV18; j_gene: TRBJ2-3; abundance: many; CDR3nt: TGTGCCAGCTCACCAAGAGGGAACACAGATACGCAGTATTTT; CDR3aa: CASSPRGNTDTQYF
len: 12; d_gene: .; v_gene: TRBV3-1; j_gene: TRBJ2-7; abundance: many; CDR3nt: TGTGCCAGCAGCCATTGGGGAAACGAGCAGTACTTC; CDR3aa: CASSHWGNEQYF
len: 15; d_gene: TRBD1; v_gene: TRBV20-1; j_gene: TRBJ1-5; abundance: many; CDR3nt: TGCAGTGCAACGCAGCACAGGGGGAGCAATCAGCCCCAGCATTTT; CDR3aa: CSATQHRGSNQPQHF
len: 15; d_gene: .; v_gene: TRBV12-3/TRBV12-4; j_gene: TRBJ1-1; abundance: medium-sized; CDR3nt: TGTGCCAGCAGTTTACCGGGCCTTCGGAGGACTGAAGCTTTCTTT; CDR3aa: CASSLPGLRRTEAFF
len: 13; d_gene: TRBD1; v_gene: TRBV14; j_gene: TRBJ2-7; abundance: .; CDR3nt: TGTGCCAGCAGCTCCGGGACAGGGGGAGACAAGTACTTC; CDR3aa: CASSSGTGGDKYF
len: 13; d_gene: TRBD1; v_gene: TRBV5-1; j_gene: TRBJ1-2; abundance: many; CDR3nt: TGCGCCAGCAGCTACACAGGGGCCTATGGCTACACCTTC; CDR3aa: CASSYTGAYGYTF
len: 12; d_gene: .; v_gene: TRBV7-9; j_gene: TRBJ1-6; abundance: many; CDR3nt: TGTGCCAGCAGCTTACAAGGTTCACCCCTCCACTTT; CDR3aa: CASSLQGSPLHF
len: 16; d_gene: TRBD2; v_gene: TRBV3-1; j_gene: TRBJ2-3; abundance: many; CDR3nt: TGTGCCAGCAGCCCATCACTAGCGGGGGGGCAAAATACGCAGTATTTT; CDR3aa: CASSPSLAGGQNTQYF
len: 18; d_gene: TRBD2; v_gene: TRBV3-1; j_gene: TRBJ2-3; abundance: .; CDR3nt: TGTGCCAGCAGCCAAGAAGGATCTAGCGGGGCAAGCACAGATACGCAGTATTTT; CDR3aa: CASSQEGSSGASTDTQYF
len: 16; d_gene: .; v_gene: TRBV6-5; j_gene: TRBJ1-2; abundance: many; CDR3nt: TGTGCCAGCAGTGGAACCTTGGACGGAACGAACTATGGCTACACCTTC; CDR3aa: CASSGTLDGTNYGYTF
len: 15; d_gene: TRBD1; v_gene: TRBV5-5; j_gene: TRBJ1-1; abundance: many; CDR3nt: TGTGCCAGCAGCCACCGGACAGGGATGAACACTGAAGCTTTCTTT; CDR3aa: CASSHRTGMNTEAFF
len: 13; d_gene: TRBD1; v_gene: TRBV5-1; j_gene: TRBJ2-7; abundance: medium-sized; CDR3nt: TGCGCCAGCGCCGGGACAGGGCTATACGAGCAGTACTTC; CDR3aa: CASAGTGLYEQYF
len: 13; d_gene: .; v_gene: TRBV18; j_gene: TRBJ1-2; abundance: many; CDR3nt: TGTGCCAGCTCACCACCGGGACCTGAAAGCTACACCTTC; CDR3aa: CASSPPGPESYTF
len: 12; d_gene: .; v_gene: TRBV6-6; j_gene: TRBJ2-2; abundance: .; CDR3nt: TGTGCCAGCTCCCAGGCCCCCGGGGAGCTGTTTTTT; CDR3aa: CASSQAPGELFF
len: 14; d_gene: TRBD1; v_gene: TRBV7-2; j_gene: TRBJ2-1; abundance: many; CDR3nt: TGTGCCAACAGACAAGGACAGGTCTACAATGAGCAGTTCTTC; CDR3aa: CANRQGQVYNEQFF
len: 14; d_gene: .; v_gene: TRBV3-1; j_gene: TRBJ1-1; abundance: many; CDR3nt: TGTGCCAGCAGCCAACCTCTACGGAACACTGAAGCTTTCTTT; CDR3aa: CASSQPLRNTEAFF
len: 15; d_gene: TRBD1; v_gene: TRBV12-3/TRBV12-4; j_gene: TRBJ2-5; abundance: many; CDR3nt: TGTGCCAGCAGTCAGCTGGGGACAGGGGGAGAGACCCAGTACTTC; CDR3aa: CASSQLGTGGETQYF
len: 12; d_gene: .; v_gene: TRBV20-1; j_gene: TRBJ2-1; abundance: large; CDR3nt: TGCAGTGCTAGGGCAATTTACAATGAGCAGTTCTTC; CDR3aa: CSARAIYNEQFF
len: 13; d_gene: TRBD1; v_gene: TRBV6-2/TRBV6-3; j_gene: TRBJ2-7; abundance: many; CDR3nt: TGTGCCAGCAGGAGGGGGCAGACCTACGAGCAGTACTTC; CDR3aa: CASRRGQTYEQYF
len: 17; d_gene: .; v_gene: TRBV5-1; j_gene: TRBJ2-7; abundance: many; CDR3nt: TGCGCCAGCAGCTTGACCTACTCCGGGACGGCCTCCTACGAGCAGTACTTC; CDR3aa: CASSLTYSGTASYEQYF
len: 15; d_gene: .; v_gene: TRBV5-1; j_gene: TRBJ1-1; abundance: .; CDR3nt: TGCGCCAGCAGCCCCGCGGCAGGAAAGACCACTGAAGCTTTCTTT; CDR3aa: CASSPAAGKTTEAFF
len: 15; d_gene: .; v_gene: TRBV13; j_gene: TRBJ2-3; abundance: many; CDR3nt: TGTGCCAGCAGCTTGGGGCAGACAGGTTCAGATACGCAGTATTTT; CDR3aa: CASSLGQTGSDTQYF
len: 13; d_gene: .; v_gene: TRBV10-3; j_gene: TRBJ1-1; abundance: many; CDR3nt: TGTGCCATCCGGGCGGATCCTCGGGGTGAAGCTTTCTTT; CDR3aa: CAIRADPRGEAFF
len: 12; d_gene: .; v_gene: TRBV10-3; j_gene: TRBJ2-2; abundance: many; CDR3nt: TGTGCCATCAGAGACAGCACCGGGGAGCTGTTTTTT; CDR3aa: CAIRDSTGELFF
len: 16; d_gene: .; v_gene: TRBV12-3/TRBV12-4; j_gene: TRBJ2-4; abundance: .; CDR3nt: TGTGCCAGCAGTTCGGAGGGGTCCTTAGCCAAAAACATTCAGTACTTC; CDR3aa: CASSSEGSLAKNIQYF
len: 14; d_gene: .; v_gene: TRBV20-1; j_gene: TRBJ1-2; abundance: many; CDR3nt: TGCAGTGCAACCGACCCCTCCATCGTCCCTGGCTACACCTTC; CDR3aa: CSATDPSIVPGYTF
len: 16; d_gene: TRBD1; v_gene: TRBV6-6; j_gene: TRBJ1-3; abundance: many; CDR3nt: TGTGCCAGCAGTCAGACAGGGGCCAGCTCTGGAAACACCATATATTTT; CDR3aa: CASSQTGASSGNTIYF
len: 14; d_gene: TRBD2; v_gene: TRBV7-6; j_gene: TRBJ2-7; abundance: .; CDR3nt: TGTGCCAGCAGCGTTACTAGCGCAAACTACGAGCAGTACTTC; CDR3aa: CASSVTSANYEQYF
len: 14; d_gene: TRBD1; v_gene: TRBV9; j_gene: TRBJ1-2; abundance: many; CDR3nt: TGTGCCAGCAGCTTCGGGACAGGAGCCTATGGCTACACCTTC; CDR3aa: CASSFGTGAYGYTF
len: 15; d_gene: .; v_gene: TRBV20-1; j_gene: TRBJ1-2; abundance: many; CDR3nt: TGCAGTGCTACAGAAGGGGGAGGAAACTATTATGGCTACACCTTC; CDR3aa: CSATEGGGNYYGYTF